This note documents a single T cell receptor (beta chain) sequence. One end of the junction varies from germline; a read error may be responsible. Using immunoSEQ multiplex PCR, the repertoire was profiled, and TCRdb retains in-frame clones only, with some absent. The sample shows around 1.5 million clones, 98% of them seen only once. The V gene's germline CDR1 is MDHEN and CDR2 SYDVKM. The CDR3 totals 14 residues. The record originates from a study of shared clonotypes between healthy human individuals. The donor cohort consisted entirely of Caucasian adults residing in Nashville, Tennessee. The source is a man aged 25 to 40 in good health. Sample: naive CD4+ T cells sorted from blood. As to subset: CD45RA+ positively selected. The chain carries TRBV28 and TRBJ2-3, with D unclear. CDR3 nucleotides: TGTGCCAGCAAAAAGACCTACGGCACTGATACGCAGTATTTT. Residues: CASKKTYGTDTQYF.